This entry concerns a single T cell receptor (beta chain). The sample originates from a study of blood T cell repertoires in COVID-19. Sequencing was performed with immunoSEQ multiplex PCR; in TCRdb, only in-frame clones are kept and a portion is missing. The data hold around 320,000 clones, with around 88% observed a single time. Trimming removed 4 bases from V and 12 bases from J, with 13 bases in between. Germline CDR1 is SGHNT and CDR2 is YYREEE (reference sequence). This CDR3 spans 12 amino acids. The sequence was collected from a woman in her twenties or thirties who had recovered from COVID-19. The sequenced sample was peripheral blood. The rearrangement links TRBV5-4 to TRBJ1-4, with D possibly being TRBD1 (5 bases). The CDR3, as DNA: TGTGCCAGCAGCCCGACAGCTTGCGAACTGTTTTTT. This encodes CASSPTACELFF.